The rows below give T cell receptor beta chains drawn from one sample of a study of blood T cells in healthy people across ages. Each CDR3 protein gets one entry after TCRdb re-called the 5' RACE reads with MiXCR. The repertoire holds 850,000 to 1,100,000 distinct CDR3 sequences, with around two fifths as singletons. The sample comprised blood. All receptors come from a young man in good health. Both conserved end residues are part of each CDR3. D genes are given only for firm matches. Only part of the rows carry a size: once, few, many, or a class if the clone is expanded.

>TRBV20-1|-|TRBJ1-2|TRBD1
TGCAGTGCTACAGGCGACAGGGAAACCTATGGCTACACCTTC
CSATGDRETYGYTF
>TRBV7-9|-|TRBJ1-2|-
TGTGCCAGCAGCGTAGCGGGGGCCATCTATGGCTACACCTTC
CASSVAGAIYGYTF
>TRBV4-1|-|TRBJ1-1|-
TGCGCCAGCGGCCAAGATCTAGTAGGGGGCACTGAAGCTTTCTTT
CASGQDLVGGTEAFF
>TRBV7-6|-|TRBJ2-1|-
TGTGCCAGCAGCTTGACCGCGTTGGCCCTACGGAATGAGCAGTTCTTC
CASSLTALALRNEQFF
>TRBV20-1|few|TRBJ1-5|TRBD1
TGCAGTGCTAGGACTACATACGGGACAGACATTAGAGCGCAGCATTTT
CSARTTYGTDIRAQHF
>TRBV7-9|-|TRBJ1-5|-
TGTGCCAGCAGCCCCACTGCTTCTCCTGGGCCCCAGCATTTT
CASSPTASPGPQHF
>TRBV3-1|-|TRBJ2-3|TRBD2
TGTGCCAGCAGCCCGACTAGCGGGGGATCCACAGATACGCAGTATTTT
CASSPTSGGSTDTQYF
>TRBV20-1|-|TRBJ2-7|TRBD2
TGCAGTGCTAGTGGAGAGTTAGGCGCTAGCGGGAGGGACGAGCAGTACTTC
CSASGELGASGRDEQYF
>TRBV29-1|-|TRBJ1-1|-
TGCAGCGTCGAGGACAGATTGAACACTGAAGCTTTCTTT
CSVEDRLNTEAFF
>TRBV29-1|many|TRBJ1-1|TRBD1
TGCAGCGTTGAAGATCTCGACAGGGCGAACACTGAAGCTTTCTTT
CSVEDLDRANTEAFF
>TRBV9|-|TRBJ2-1|-
TGCGCCAGCAGCGGAAGACCGAGTGGTGAGCAGTTCTTC
CASSGRPSGEQFF
>TRBV7-2|-|TRBJ2-7|TRBD1
TGTGCCAGCAGCTTGCTTCGGGACAGGGTCTACAATGAGCAGTACTTC
CASSLLRDRVYNEQYF
>TRBV7-9|-|TRBJ2-5|TRBD2
TGTGCCAGCAGACCGGGACTAGCGGGTGGGCCAGAGACCCAGTACTTC
CASRPGLAGGPETQYF
>TRBV4-1|-|TRBJ2-7|TRBD2
TGCGCCAGCAGCCCCGGACTAGCGGGGGCCTACAATGAGCAGTACTTC
CASSPGLAGAYNEQYF
>TRBV27|-|TRBJ2-5|-
TGTGCCAGCAGTTTGATCTCCTCAGGGTGGGATGAGCAGTACTTC
CASSLISSGWDEQYF
>TRBV5-5|-|TRBJ1-2|TRBD1
TGTGCCAGCAGCGTGATACAGGGGGAGGTTGGCTACACCTTC
CASSVIQGEVGYTF
>TRBV29-1|-|TRBJ1-1|-
TGCAGCACCAGGTTGACAGCAGACACTGAAGCTTTCTTT
CSTRLTADTEAFF
>TRBV19|few|TRBJ1-2|-
TGTGCCAGTAAGGGTTCAGGCTACACCTTC
CASKGSGYTF
>TRBV7-9|-|TRBJ2-3|-
TGTGCCTTACACCCCGAGAGCACAGATACGCAGTATTTT
CALHPESTDTQYF
>TRBV12-3/TRBV12-4|once|TRBJ2-3|-
TGTGCCGGCAGTCCCGGGGCAGCGAGCACAGATACGCAGTATTTT
CAGSPGAASTDTQYF
>TRBV2|-|TRBJ1-4|TRBD1
TGTGCCAGCAGGAGACAGGGATCAACTAATGAAAAACTGTTTTTT
CASRRQGSTNEKLFF
>TRBV5-1|once|TRBJ1-1|-
TGCGCCAGCAGCCAGGAACAGGATGGGGACACTGAAGCTTTCTTT
CASSQEQDGDTEAFF
>TRBV7-9|few|TRBJ2-2|-
TGTGCCAGCAGCGGCTCCGAATGGAGCACCGGGGAGCTGTTTTTT
CASSGSEWSTGELFF
>TRBV7-2|-|TRBJ1-5|-
TGTGCCAGCAGCTTATTAGGCAAAACCCCTACGCCCCAGCATTTT
CASSLLGKTPTPQHF
>TRBV7-9|-|TRBJ1-4|-
TGTGCCAGCACCCCAGCTGGCAGAACTAATGAAAAACTGTTTTTT
CASTPAGRTNEKLFF
>TRBV6-6|-|TRBJ2-2|TRBD1
TGTGCCAGCAGTAGCCCCGACAGGGGGCAAGGGGAGCTGTTTTTT
CASSSPDRGQGELFF
>TRBV27|-|TRBJ2-7|-
TGTGCCAGCAGCGAGCTGAGCTCCTACGAGCAGTACTTC
CASSELSSYEQYF
>TRBV21-1|few|TRBJ1-2|-
TGTGCCAGCAGCACCGGGACAGTCGACTATGGCTACACCTTC
CASSTGTVDYGYTF
>TRBV7-2|-|TRBJ2-3|-
TGTGCCAGCAGCCGAGCCCCCGGGACCTCGGGGACAGATACGCAGTATTTT
CASSRAPGTSGTDTQYF
>TRBV28|few|TRBJ2-5|TRBD1
TGTGCCAGCAGGAGACAGGGGAGTTTAGAGACCCAGTACTTC
CASRRQGSLETQYF
>TRBV20-1|-|TRBJ2-1|TRBD2
TGCAGCGCACCGACTCTAGCGGGGGAGTCCTACAATGAGCAGTTCTTC
CSAPTLAGESYNEQFF
>TRBV6-2/TRBV6-3|-|TRBJ1-1|-
TGTGCCAGCAGTTACTCGCGGGTGGTCCCAACTGAAGCTTTCTTT
CASSYSRVVPTEAFF
>TRBV12-3/TRBV12-4|many|TRBJ1-2|-
TGTGCCAGCAGCCCGGACAGCTATGGCTACACCTTC
CASSPDSYGYTF
>TRBV20-1|-|TRBJ2-1|TRBD2
TGCAGTGCTAGGGTGGGTGGAGCGGGAGTCCCCTACAATGAGCAGTTCTTC
CSARVGGAGVPYNEQFF
>TRBV5-1|-|TRBJ1-5|-
TGCGCCAGCAGCTTGGGGGACACGAACAATCAGCCCCGGCATTTT
CASSLGDTNNQPRHF
>TRBV12-3/TRBV12-4|few|TRBJ2-3|-
TGTGCCAGCAGTTTAGAGATCACAGATACGCAGTATTTT
CASSLEITDTQYF
>TRBV27|few|TRBJ1-4|-
TGTGCCAGCAGTGCGGAGGGGACGGATAATGAAAAACTGTTTTTT
CASSAEGTDNEKLFF
>TRBV20-1|-|TRBJ1-5|-
TGCAGTGCTAGCCCAGGCCAGGGAGGTCAGCCCCAGCATTTT
CSASPGQGGQPQHF
>TRBV6-2/TRBV6-3|-|TRBJ1-1|-
TGTGCCATCACCACGTTTGGGGCCACTGAAGCTTTCTTT
CAITTFGATEAFF
>TRBV12-3/TRBV12-4|-|TRBJ1-2|-
TGTGCCAGCTCCGGGACCGACGGATCGAGGGCCAGGAACTATGGCTACACCTTC
CASSGTDGSRARNYGYTF